This T cell receptor beta chain comes out of a study of blood T cell repertoires in COVID-19. Germline loops: CDR1 SGHVS, CDR2 FQNEAQ. Losses at the gene ends were 4 bases for V and 0 bases for J; bases not matched to a gene: 8. The CDR3 length is 17 residues. Data came from immunoSEQ multiplex PCR; TCRdb stores just in-frame clones and leaves some out. The table includes over 250,000 clones, roughly 80% detected once. Each exposed participant met a COVID-19 case in the 2 weeks preceding study entry. This clonotype originated in a man aged 35-49 years who had been exposed to COVID-19. The sample taken for sequencing was PBMCs or T cells enriched from blood (not recorded which). The chain carries TRBV7-8 and TRBJ1-3; the match to TRBD1 covers 8 bases. The CDR3 DNA reads TGTGCCAGCAGCTCACCGACAGGGGCAAGCTCTGGAAACACCATATATTTT. Residues: CASSSPTGASSGNTIYF.